The 2 T cell receptor beta chains listed next were all sequenced from one sample in a study of T-cell reconstitution after alpha-beta-depleted transplantation in children. A library of TCRbeta sequences, prepared with unique molecular identifiers, was generated. One entry per CDR3 protein, called by TCRdb with MiXCR from the PCR reads. Of about 580,000 distinct CDR3 sequences in the sample, roughly 24% were seen once. The specimen was PBMCs, mostly from graft donor cells, collected 360 days after TCRalphabeta/CD19-depleted stem cell transplant. The receptor source for this set is a boy under three years old who had a stem cell transplant for acute myeloid leukemia, so the T cells may come from the graft donor.

In its sample, this clonotype was seen many times. The CDR3 spells CASRTGGGHRNGYTF. The CDR3 DNA follows: TGTGCCAGCAGAACAGGGGGAGGACATCGAAATGGCTACACCTTC. V usage is TRBV6-5 and J usage is TRBJ1-2; 8 nucleotides agree with TRBD1. Germline CDR1 is MNHEY and CDR2 is SVGAGI. V lost 6 bases to trimming and J lost 6 bases; unmatched junction nucleotides: 12. There are 15 residues in the CDR3.

The rearrangement links TRBV2 to TRBJ2-7; 7 nucleotides agree with TRBD2. CDR3 length equals 13 residues. Germline values: CDR1 SNHLY, CDR2 FYNNEI. V lost 6 bases, J lost 3 bases, and 5 bases stayed unmatched. This CDR3 reads CASRGTTNYEQYV. The CDR3 DNA reads as TGTGCCAGCAGGGGGACTACTAACTACGAGCAGTACGTC.